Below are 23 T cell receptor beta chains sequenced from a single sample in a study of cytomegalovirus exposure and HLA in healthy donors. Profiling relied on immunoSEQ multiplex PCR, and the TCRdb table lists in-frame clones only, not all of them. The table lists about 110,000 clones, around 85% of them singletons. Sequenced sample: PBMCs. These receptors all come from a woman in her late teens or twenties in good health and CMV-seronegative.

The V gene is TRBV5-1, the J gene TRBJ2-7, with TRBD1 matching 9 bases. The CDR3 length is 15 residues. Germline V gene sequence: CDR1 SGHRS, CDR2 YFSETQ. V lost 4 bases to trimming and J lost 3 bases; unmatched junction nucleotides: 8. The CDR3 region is CASSPRWTGDYEQYF. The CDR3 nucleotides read TGCGCCAGCAGCCCAAGGTGGACAGGGGACTACGAGCAGTACTTC.

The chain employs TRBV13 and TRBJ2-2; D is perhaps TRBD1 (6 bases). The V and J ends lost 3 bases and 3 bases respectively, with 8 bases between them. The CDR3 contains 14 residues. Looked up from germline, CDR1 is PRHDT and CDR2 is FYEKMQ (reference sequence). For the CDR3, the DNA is TGTGCCAGCAGCTTTAACAGGGACACCGGGGAGCTGTTTTTT. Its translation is CASSFNRDTGELFF.

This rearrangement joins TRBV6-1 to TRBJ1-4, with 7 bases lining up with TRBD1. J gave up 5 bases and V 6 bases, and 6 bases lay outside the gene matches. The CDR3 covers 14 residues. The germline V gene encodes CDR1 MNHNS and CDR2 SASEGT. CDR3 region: CASSRGQQNEKLFF. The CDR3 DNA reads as TGTGCCAGCAGCAGGGGACAGCAAAATGAAAAACTGTTTTTT.

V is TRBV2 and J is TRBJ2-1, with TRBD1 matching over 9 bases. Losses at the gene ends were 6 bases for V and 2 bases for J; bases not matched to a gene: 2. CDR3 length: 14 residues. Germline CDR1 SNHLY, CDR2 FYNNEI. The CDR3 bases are TGTGCCAGCAGGGGGGACAGGGCCTACAATGAGCAGTTCTTC. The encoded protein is CASRGDRAYNEQFF.

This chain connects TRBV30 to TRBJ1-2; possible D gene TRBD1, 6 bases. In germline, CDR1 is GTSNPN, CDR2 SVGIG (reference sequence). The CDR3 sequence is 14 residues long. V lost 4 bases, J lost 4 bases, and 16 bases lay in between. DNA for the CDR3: TGTGCCTGGAATTTTGGGGGCGGGAGCTATGGCTACACCTTC. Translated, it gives CAWNFGGGSYGYTF.

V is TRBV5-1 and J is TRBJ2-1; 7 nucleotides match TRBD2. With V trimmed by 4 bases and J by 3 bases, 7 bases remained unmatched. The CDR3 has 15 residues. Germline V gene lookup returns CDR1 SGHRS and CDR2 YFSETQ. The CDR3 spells CASSPGGGNYNEQFF. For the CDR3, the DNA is TGCGCCAGCAGCCCTGGCGGGGGAAACTACAATGAGCAGTTCTTC.

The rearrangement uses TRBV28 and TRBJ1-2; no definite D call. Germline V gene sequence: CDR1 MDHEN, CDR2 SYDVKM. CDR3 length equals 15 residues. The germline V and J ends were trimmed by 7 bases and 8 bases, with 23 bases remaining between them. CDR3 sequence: CASTPLGNQPEGYTF. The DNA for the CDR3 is TGTGCCAGCACCCCCTTGGGCAACCAACCAGAAGGCTACACCTTC.

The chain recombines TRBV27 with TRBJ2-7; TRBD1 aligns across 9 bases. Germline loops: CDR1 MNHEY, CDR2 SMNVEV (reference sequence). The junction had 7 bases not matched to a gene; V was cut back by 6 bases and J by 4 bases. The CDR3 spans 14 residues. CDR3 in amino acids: CASRNRGLSYEQYF. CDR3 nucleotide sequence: TGTGCCAGCAGAAACAGGGGGCTATCATACGAGCAGTACTTC.

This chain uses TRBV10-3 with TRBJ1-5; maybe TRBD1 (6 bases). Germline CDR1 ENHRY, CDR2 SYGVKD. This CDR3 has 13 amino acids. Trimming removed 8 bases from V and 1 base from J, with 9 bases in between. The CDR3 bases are TGTGCCATCCAGGGGCAAAGCAATCAGCCCCAGCATTTT. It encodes CAIQGQSNQPQHF.

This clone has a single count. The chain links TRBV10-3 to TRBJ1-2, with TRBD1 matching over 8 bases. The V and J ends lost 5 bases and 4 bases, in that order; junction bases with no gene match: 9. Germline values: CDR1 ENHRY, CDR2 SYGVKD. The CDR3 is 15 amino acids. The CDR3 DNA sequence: TGTGCCATCAGTCCGTTTGTAGGACAGGGCTATGGCTACACCTTC. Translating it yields CAISPFVGQGYGYTF.

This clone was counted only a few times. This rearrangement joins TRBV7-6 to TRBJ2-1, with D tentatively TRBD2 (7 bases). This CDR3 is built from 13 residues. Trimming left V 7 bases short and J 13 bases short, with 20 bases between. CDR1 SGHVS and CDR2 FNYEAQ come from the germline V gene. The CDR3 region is CASTATGAGEQFF. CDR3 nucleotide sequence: TGTGCCAGCACCGCCACGGGGGCGGGGGAACAGTTCTTC.

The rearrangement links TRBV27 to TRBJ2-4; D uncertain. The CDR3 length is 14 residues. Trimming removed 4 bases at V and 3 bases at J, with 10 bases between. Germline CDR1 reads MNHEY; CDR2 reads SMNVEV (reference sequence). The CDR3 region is CASSSPSVKNIQYF. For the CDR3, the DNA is TGTGCCAGCAGTTCTCCGTCCGTCAAAAACATTCAGTACTTC.

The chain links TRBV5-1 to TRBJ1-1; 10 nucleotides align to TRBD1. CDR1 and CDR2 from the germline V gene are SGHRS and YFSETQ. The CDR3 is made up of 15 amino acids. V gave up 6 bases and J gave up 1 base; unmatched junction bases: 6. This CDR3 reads CASTDRGPSNTEAFF. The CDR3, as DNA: TGCGCCAGCACTGACAGGGGGCCTTCGAACACTGAAGCTTTCTTT.

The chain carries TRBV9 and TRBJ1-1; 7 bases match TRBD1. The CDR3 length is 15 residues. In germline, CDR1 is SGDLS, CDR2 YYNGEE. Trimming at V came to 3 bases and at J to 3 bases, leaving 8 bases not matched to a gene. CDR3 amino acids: CASSDRQGWDTEAFF. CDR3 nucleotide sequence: TGTGCCAGCAGCGACCGACAGGGATGGGACACTGAAGCTTTCTTT.

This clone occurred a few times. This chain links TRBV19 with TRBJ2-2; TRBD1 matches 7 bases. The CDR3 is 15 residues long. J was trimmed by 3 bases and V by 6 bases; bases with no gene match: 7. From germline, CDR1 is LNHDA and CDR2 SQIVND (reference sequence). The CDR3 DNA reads TGTGCCAGTAGCCTACTCGACAGGGACACCGGGGAGCTGTTTTTT. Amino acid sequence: CASSLLDRDTGELFF.

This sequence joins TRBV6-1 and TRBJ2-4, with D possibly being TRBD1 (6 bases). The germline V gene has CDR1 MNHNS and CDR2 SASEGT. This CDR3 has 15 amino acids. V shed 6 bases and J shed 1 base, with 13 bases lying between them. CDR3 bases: TGTGCCAGCAGCGGACAGACGGGGGCCAAAAACATTCAGTACTTC. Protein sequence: CASSGQTGAKNIQYF.

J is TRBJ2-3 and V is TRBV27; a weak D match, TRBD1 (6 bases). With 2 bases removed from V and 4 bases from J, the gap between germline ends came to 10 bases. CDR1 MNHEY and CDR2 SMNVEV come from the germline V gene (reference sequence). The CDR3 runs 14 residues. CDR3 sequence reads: CASSLLQGADTQYF. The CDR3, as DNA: TGTGCCAGCAGTTTACTACAGGGTGCAGATACGCAGTATTTT.

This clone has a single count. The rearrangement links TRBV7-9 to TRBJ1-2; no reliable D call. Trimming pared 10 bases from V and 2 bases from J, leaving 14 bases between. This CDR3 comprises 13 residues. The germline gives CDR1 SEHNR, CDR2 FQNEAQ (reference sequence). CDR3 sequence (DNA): TGTGCCACCGGGGAAGTGGGAAACTATGGCTACACCTTC. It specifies CATGEVGNYGYTF.

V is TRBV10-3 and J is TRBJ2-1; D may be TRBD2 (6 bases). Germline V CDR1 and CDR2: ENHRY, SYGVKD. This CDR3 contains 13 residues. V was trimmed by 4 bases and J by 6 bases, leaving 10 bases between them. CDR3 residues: CAISVIGGNEQFF. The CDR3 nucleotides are TGTGCCATCAGTGTGATCGGGGGCAATGAGCAGTTCTTC.

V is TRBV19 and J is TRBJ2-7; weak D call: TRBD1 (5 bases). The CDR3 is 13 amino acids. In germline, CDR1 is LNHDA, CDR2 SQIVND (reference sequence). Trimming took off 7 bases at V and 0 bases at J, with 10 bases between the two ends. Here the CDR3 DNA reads TGTGCCAGTACTGGAGACAGCTCCTACGAGCAGTACTTC. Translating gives CASTGDSSYEQYF.

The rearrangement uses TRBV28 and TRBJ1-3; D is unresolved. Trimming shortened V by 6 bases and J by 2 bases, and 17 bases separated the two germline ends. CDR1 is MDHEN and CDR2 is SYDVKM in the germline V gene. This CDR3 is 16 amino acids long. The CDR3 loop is CASSHLIWPPGNTIYF. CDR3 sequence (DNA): TGTGCCAGCAGCCATTTAATTTGGCCCCCTGGAAACACCATATATTTT.

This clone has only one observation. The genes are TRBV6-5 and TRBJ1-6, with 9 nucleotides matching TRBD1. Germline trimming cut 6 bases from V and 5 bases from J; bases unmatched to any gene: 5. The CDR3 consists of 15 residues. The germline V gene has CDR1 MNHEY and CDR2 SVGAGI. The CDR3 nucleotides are TGTGCCAGCAGGGCGGGGACAGGGAATAATTCACCCCTCCACTTT. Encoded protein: CASRAGTGNNSPLHF.

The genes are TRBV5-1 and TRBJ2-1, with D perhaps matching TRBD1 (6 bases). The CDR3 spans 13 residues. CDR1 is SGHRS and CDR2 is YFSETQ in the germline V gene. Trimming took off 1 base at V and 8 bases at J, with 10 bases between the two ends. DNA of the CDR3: TGCGCCAGCAGCTTGACAGGGTGGGATGAGCAGTTCTTC. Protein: CASSLTGWDEQFF.